This T cell receptor beta chain is drawn from a study of blood T cells in healthy people across ages. Together with a sample-barcoded 5' primer, a J-beta primer mix was included in a second PCR lasting about 7 to 12 cycles. TCRdb used MiXCR to reprocess the 5' RACE reads, holding one entry per CDR3 protein. The top ten hold about 4% of the sample, which has 1,500,000 or so distinct CDR3 sequences, 42% seen once. The CDR3 totals 14 residues. CDR1 is MNHEY, CDR2 SVGAGI, per germline. Trimming took off 2 bases at V and 2 bases at J, with 9 bases between the two ends. RNA extraction gave at least 5.5 micrograms of total RNA per sample.

This TCR came from a woman aged 18-35 years in good health. The rearrangement uses TRBV6-5 and TRBJ1-2; a possible D gene is TRBD1 (5 bases). Sequences were obtained from blood. DNA for the CDR3: TGTGCCAGCAGTTACGACAGAGAAAACTATGGCTACACCTTC. Translation gives CASSYDRENYGYTF.